The T cell receptor (beta chain) under discussion was sequenced for a study of regulatory T cells in long-lasting Graves disease. Study observations and caveats: Having few samples may have compromised the accuracy.

This clonotype was detected ten times or more. Its target is not known. Time point defined: persistent/refractory GD, antithyroid drugs over 5 years with positive TRAb. Following extraction of RNA from PBMCs, that RNA was used to make the TCR library. Graves' disease diagnosis relied on American Thyroid Association guidelines. After removal of 0 bases from V and 3 bases from J, the junction contained 4 bases not matched to a gene. The CDR3 spans 15 residues. Arm-PCR of CDR3 regions and iRepertoire HTBI primers were the basis on which TCR beta libraries were built. TCRdb reprocessed the multiplex PCR reads via MiXCR and lists one record per CDR3 protein. This sample has around 460,000 distinct CDR3 sequences, with about 22% found just once.

The genes are TRBV12-3 or TRBV12-4 and TRBJ1-2; 7 bases are shared with TRBD1. This receptor was obtained from a female donor with Graves disease. The sample here was peripheral blood mononuclear cells (PBMCs), taken when the disease was refractory, from a patient treated with antithyroid drugs. The CDR3 protein is CASSLAQGGDYGYTF. In DNA form, the CDR3 reads TGTGCCAGCAGTTTAGCCCAGGGGGGTGACTATGGCTACACCTTC.